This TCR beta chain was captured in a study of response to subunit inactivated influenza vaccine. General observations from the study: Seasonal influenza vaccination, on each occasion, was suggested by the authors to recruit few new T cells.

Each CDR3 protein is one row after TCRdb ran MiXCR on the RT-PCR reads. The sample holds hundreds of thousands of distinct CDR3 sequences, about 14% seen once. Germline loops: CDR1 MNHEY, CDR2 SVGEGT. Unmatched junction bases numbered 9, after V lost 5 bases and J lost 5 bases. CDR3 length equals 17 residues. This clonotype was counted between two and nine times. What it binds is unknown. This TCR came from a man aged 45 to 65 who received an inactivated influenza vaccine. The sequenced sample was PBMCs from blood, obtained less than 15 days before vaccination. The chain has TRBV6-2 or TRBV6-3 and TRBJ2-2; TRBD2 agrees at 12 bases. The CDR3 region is CASSLLSSGGATGELFF. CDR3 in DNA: TGTGCCAGCAGTCTCCTCTCTAGCGGGGGGGCAACCGGGGAGCTGTTTTTT.